The 27 T cell receptor beta chains below all came from one sample that was sequenced in a study of shared clonotypes between healthy human individuals. CD45RO negativity and positive selection for CCR7 defined naive CD8 cells, a population that excluded terminally differentiated effector memory CD45RA+ cells. Assay: immunoSEQ multiplex PCR; the TCRdb copy retains only in-frame clones and omits some. Among around 2,000,000 clones listed, about 94% were seen once. The sample was naive CD8+ T cells sorted from blood. Receptors were obtained from a man between 18 and 35 years old in good health.

The V call is TRBV11-1, the J call TRBJ1-1, with a tentative D call TRBD1 (5 bases). Germline V gene sequence: CDR1 SGHAT, CDR2 FQDESV (reference sequence). The CDR3 length is 16 residues. V was pared by 0 bases and J by 0 bases, with 11 bases between. DNA of the CDR3: TGTGCCAGCAGCTTAGCGACAGAGGGGCTGAACACTGAAGCTTTCTTT. Encoded protein: CASSLATEGLNTEAFF. The full variable domain, with the rest looked up from reference TRBV11-1 and TRBJ1-1, is EAEVAQSPRYKITEKSQAVAFWCDPISGHATLYWYRQILGQGPELLVQFQDESVVDDSQLPKDRFSAERLKGVDSTLKIQPAELGDSAMYLCASSLATEGLNTEAFFGQGTRLTVV.

The genes are TRBV7-2 and TRBJ1-5; D possibly corresponds to TRBD1 (5 bases). The CDR3 totals 15 residues. V was trimmed by 5 bases and J by 2 bases, leaving 13 bases between them. Germline V gene data show CDR1 as SGHTA and CDR2 as FQGNSA. The CDR3 nucleotides read TGTGCCAGCAGCCCCGGGGGGGTAGGCAATCAGCCCCAGCATTTT. Translated, it gives CASSPGGVGNQPQHF. The whole variable domain, filled in from reference TRBV7-2 and TRBJ1-5, reads GAGVSQSPSNKVTEKGKDVELRCDPISGHTALYWYRQSLGQGLEFLIYFQGNSAPDKSGLPSDRFSAERTGGSVSTLTIQRTQQEDSAVYLCASSPGGVGNQPQHFGDGTRLSIL.

The gene calls are TRBV4-1 and TRBJ2-3; TRBD2 matches 8 bases. The CDR3 covers 17 residues. Trimming cost V 2 bases and J 3 bases; bases outside gene matches: 10. Germline V CDR1 and CDR2: MGHRA, YSYEKL. This CDR3 is CASSQLPPGGATDTQYF. Here the CDR3 DNA reads TGCGCCAGCAGCCAACTTCCCCCGGGAGGGGCTACAGATACGCAGTATTTT.

V is TRBV10-1 and J is TRBJ2-3; possible D gene TRBD2, 6 bases. This CDR3 is built from 13 residues. Germline loops: CDR1 WNHNN, CDR2 SYGVQD (reference sequence). V shed 3 bases and J shed 7 bases, with 11 bases lying between them. This CDR3 is CASSEAGGNTQYF. The DNA of the CDR3 is TGCGCCAGCAGTGAAGCTGGGGGGAATACGCAGTATTTT.

V is TRBV5-4 and J is TRBJ1-2; 9 bases match TRBD1. Losses at the gene ends were 4 bases for V and 8 bases for J; bases not matched to a gene: 6. From germline, CDR1 is SGHNT and CDR2 YYREEE (reference sequence). The CDR3 covers 13 residues. CDR3 amino acids: CASSGLTGGGYTF. The CDR3 DNA sequence: TGTGCCAGCAGCGGATTGACAGGGGGAGGCTACACCTTC.

Of note for this clone: This CDR3 is also generated by other DNA sequences in the sample. This CDR3 reads CASSPPGPGEQYF. The CDR3 DNA follows: TGTGCCAGCAGTCCCCCGGGACCGGGCGAGCAGTACTTC. This chain connects TRBV27 to TRBJ2-7, with D perhaps given as TRBD1 or TRBD2 (5 bases each). CDR1 is MNHEY and CDR2 is SMNVEV in the germline V gene (reference sequence). V gave up 5 bases and J gave up 6 bases, with 14 bases separating them. The CDR3 consists of 13 residues.

This clone has a handful of counts. This same CDR3 is encoded by further DNA sequences in the sample. The chain employs TRBV5-6 and TRBJ2-5; D unclear. The V and J ends lost 1 base and 1 base respectively, with 5 bases between them. The CDR3 spans 13 residues. Germline-derived CDR1 and CDR2 are SGHDT and YYEEEE. CDR3 residues: CASSLLVQETQYF. The CDR3 nucleotides are TGTGCCAGCAGCTTGCTCGTCCAAGAGACCCAGTACTTC.

The rearrangement uses TRBV7-9 and TRBJ2-3; 9 bases are shared with TRBD2. The CDR3 consists of 16 residues. CDR1 is SEHNR, CDR2 FQNEAQ, per germline (reference sequence). After removal of 5 bases from V and 6 bases from J, the junction contained 12 bases not matched to a gene. In nucleotides, the CDR3 is TGTGCCAGCAGCCCTTGGACTAGCGACGCCCCCGATACGCAGTATTTT. Translating it yields CASSPWTSDAPDTQYF.

With respect to this clone: Additional DNA sequences in this sample encode the identical CDR3. The chain uses TRBV13 and TRBJ2-7; D is unresolved. The germline V and J ends were trimmed by 0 bases and 0 bases, with 6 bases remaining between them. This CDR3 has 14 amino acids. Germline CDR1 reads PRHDT; CDR2 reads FYEKMQ (reference sequence). The CDR3 DNA is TGTGCCAGCAGCTTAGGGGGCGGCTCCTACGAGCAGTACTTC. Residues: CASSLGGGSYEQYF.

This rearrangement joins TRBV28 to TRBJ2-2, with D perhaps matching TRBD2 (5 bases). Germline V lookup: CDR1 MDHEN, CDR2 SYDVKM. This CDR3 is 16 amino acids long. The V end was cut by 4 bases, the J end by 3 bases, with 15 bases between. In DNA, the CDR3 is TGTGCCAGCAGTTCCCTGTACTGGCGGGACACCGGGGAGCTGTTTTTT. Its protein product is CASSSLYWRDTGELFF.

V and J are TRBV13 and TRBJ2-1; D perhaps matches TRBD1 (6 bases). Trimming took off 6 bases at V and 1 base at J, with 10 bases between the two ends. Germline CDR1 reads PRHDT; CDR2 reads FYEKMQ (reference sequence). CDR3 length: 14 residues. The CDR3 bases are TGTGCCAGCAGTCCGGGACATTCCTACAATGAGCAGTTCTTC. This translates into CASSPGHSYNEQFF.

The chain uses TRBV27 and TRBJ2-1, with D possibly called TRBD1 or TRBD2 (6 bases each). The CDR3 totals 14 residues. Trimming pared 4 bases from V and 8 bases from J, leaving 15 bases between. Germline V CDR1 and CDR2: MNHEY, SMNVEV (reference sequence). The CDR3 loop is CASSWGGGPDEQFF. The CDR3 DNA sequence: TGTGCCAGCAGTTGGGGTGGGGGGCCGGATGAGCAGTTCTTC.

The V gene is TRBV6-1, the J gene TRBJ2-1; D not certain. The V and J ends lost 7 bases and 9 bases respectively, with 13 bases between them. The CDR3 runs 12 residues. Germline V lookup: CDR1 MNHNS, CDR2 SASEGT. The CDR3 DNA reads as TGTGCCAGCAAAAAGGTCTGGCTTGAGCAGTTCTTC. Residues: CASKKVWLEQFF.

This sequence joins TRBV28 and TRBJ1-2; 12 bases fit TRBD1. V gave up 2 bases and J gave up 8 bases; unmatched junction bases: 12. Germline V CDR1 and CDR2: MDHEN, SYDVKM. This CDR3 spans 17 amino acids. The DNA of the CDR3 is TGTGCCAGCAGTTTAGGTCTGGGACAGGGGGCCGTCGGGGGCTACACCTTC. The encoded protein is CASSLGLGQGAVGGYTF.

The rearrangement links TRBV2 to TRBJ1-5, with 7 positions matching TRBD1. Germline CDR1 reads SNHLY; CDR2 reads FYNNEI. V was clipped by 5 bases and J by 7 bases; unmatched bases: 14. The CDR3 runs 16 residues. CDR3 in DNA: TGTGCCAGCAGTCTCAGCAGGGGGGGTGTCAACCAGCCCCAGCATTTT. The encoded protein is CASSLSRGGVNQPQHF.

This chain joins TRBV10-3 and TRBJ2-7; a weak D match, TRBD1 (6 bases). Between the trimmed V and J ends, which lost 5 bases and 1 base, there was a span of 9 bases. Germline V gene sequence: CDR1 ENHRY, CDR2 SYGVKD. The CDR3 totals 13 residues. CDR3: CAISPGVSYEQYF. CDR3 nucleotides: TGTGCCATCAGTCCAGGGGTGTCCTACGAGCAGTACTTC.

The chain has TRBV5-4 and TRBJ1-5; possibly TRBD1 for D (6 bases). The V gene's germline CDR1 is SGHNT and CDR2 YYREEE (reference sequence). The CDR3 is made up of 15 amino acids. V was pared by 0 bases and J by 3 bases, with 10 bases between. The CDR3 reads CASSLGPGDNQPQHF. Written as DNA, the CDR3 is TGTGCCAGCAGCTTGGGCCCAGGGGACAATCAGCCCCAGCATTTT.

Only a few counts were recorded for this clone. The gene calls are TRBV27 and TRBJ2-7, with D maybe TRBD1 (5 bases). Trimming cost V 3 bases and J 0 bases, with 9 bases left between them. The germline V gene has CDR1 MNHEY and CDR2 SMNVEV (reference sequence). CDR3 length: 14 residues. CDR3 sequence: CASSFQGNSYEQYF. The DNA for the CDR3 is TGTGCCAGCAGTTTTCAGGGTAACTCCTACGAGCAGTACTTC.

This clone was recorded once. V gene TRBV25-1 combines with J gene TRBJ1-6; no clear D gene. The V gene lost 3 bases and the J gene lost 9 bases, with 12 bases spanning the gap. This CDR3 is 14 amino acids long. Germline CDR1 MGHDK, CDR2 SYGVNS. The CDR3 sequence is CASSDPSVSSPLHF. The CDR3 nucleotides read TGTGCCAGCAGTGACCCCAGCGTCAGTTCACCCCTCCACTTT.

This clone came up once. The gene calls are TRBV9 and TRBJ2-7; D ambiguous. CDR1 and CDR2 (germline): SGDLS, YYNGEE. Trimming removed 4 bases from V and 0 bases from J, with 14 bases in between. This CDR3 is built from 15 residues. The DNA for the CDR3 is TGTGCCAGCAGCCCAGCCCGGACGGTCTCCTACGAGCAGTACTTC. This gives the protein CASSPARTVSYEQYF.

The chain links TRBV18 to TRBJ2-2, with D hard to call. The CDR3 runs 13 residues. In germline, CDR1 is KGHSH, CDR2 LQKENI. Trimming removed 2 bases at V and 2 bases at J, with 3 bases between. Here the CDR3 DNA reads TGTGCCAGCTCACCAATCAACACCGGGGAGCTGTTTTTT. It is translated as CASSPINTGELFF.

V and J are TRBV4-1 and TRBJ2-7; 8 positions agree with TRBD1. Unmatched junction bases numbered 17, after V lost 3 bases and J lost 7 bases. The CDR3 is 17 amino acids. The germline gives CDR1 MGHRA, CDR2 YSYEKL. The CDR3 nucleotides read TGCGCCAGCAGCCAGGGCCCAGGGGGCGCGGCTGGGGAGGAGCAGTACTTC. Encoded protein: CASSQGPGGAAGEEQYF.

The rearrangement links TRBV5-1 to TRBJ2-3, with no clear D. Germline lookup yields CDR1 SGHRS and CDR2 YFSETQ. V was pared by 4 bases and J by 5 bases, with 14 bases between. This CDR3 has 14 amino acids. CDR3 DNA: TGCGCCAGCAGCCCCGGACCTATAGAAGATACGCAGTATTTT. It specifies CASSPGPIEDTQYF.

The chain combines TRBV12-5 with TRBJ2-2; 8 positions agree with TRBD1. CDR1 and CDR2 from the germline V gene are LGHNT and FRNRAP. The CDR3 runs to 17 residues. V was clipped by 0 bases and J by 0 bases; unmatched bases: 3. CDR3 residues: CASGLVLQGANTGELFF. The DNA of the CDR3 is TGTGCTAGTGGTTTGGTCCTACAGGGGGCGAACACCGGGGAGCTGTTTTTT. Full variable domain (missing parts from reference TRBV12-5 and TRBJ2-2): DARVTQTPRHKVTEMGQEVTMRCQPILGHNTVFWYRQTMMQGLELLAYFRNRAPLDDSGMPKDRFSAEMPDATLATLKIQPSEPRDSAVYFCASGLVLQGANTGELFFGEGSRLTVL.

The chain has TRBV13 and TRBJ2-5; TRBD2 matches at 9 bases. V trimming: 1 base; J trimming: 5 bases; junction bases outside the gene matches: 8. The CDR3 loop spans 16 amino acids. The germline V gene encodes CDR1 PRHDT and CDR2 FYEKMQ (reference sequence). The CDR3 reads CASSLDLAGRGETQYF. In nucleotides, the CDR3 is TGTGCCAGCAGCTTAGACCTAGCGGGAAGAGGGGAGACCCAGTACTTC.

Comments on this clone: Other DNA sequences in the same sample also yield this CDR3. V is TRBV9 and J is TRBJ1-1; tentatively, D is TRBD1 (6 bases). V lost 5 bases and J lost 2, with 10 bases in between. CDR3 size: 13 residues. CDR1 and CDR2 from the germline V gene are SGDLS and YYNGEE. The CDR3 protein is CASSRGGNTEAFF. Written as DNA, the CDR3 is TGTGCCAGCAGTCGCGGGGGCAACACTGAAGCTTTCTTT.

The chain couples TRBV6-4 to TRBJ2-3; TRBD1 matches at 8 bases. This CDR3 contains 15 residues. J lost 1 base, V lost 5 bases, and 5 bases had no gene match. Germline V gene sequence: CDR1 MRHNA, CDR2 SNTAGT. DNA for the CDR3: TGTGCCAGCAGTCAGGACAGGGACGGCACAGATACGCAGTATTTT. The encoded protein is CASSQDRDGTDTQYF.